This T cell receptor (beta chain) is from a study of T cells in Graves' hyperthyroidism and ophthalmopathy. Study-level points and caveats: The majority of expanded thyroid clonotypes above 0.001 also appeared in blood. A 13 V-J signature model discriminated ophthalmopathy versus stable hyperthyroidism.

TCR beta CDR3 sequences were amplified from RNA transcripts. First-round RT-PCR with HTBI primers amplified the TCR CDR3 region. TCRdb reanalysed the multiplex PCR reads using MiXCR and keeps one entry per CDR3 protein. The data contain around 440,000 distinct CDR3 sequences, around a sixth of them seen just once; the ten biggest clones take up 7.5% to 9%. On this clonotype itself: Its antigen is not identified. This may be a read error, as it is one base from a much larger clone. The CDR3 end shows no conserved phenylalanine or tryptophan, and so a read error is likely.

Germline V gene data show CDR1 as MNHNS and CDR2 as SASEGT. CDR3 size: 17 residues. Trimming at V came to 5 bases and at J to 0 bases, leaving 7 bases not matched to a gene. Newly diagnosed hyperthyroidism patients aged 18 to 65 years had disease lasting under 2 months. Each 10 ml fresh peripheral blood draw supplied the PBMCs. The sample comprised blood. This sequence originates from a young woman with Graves' hyperthyroidism. The V and J genes are TRBV6-1 and TRBJ2-7; TRBD2 matches 13 bases. CDR3 DNA: TGTGCCAGCAGTCGGACTAGCGGGGGTGGGGGCTCCTACGAGCAGTACCTC. It translates to CASSRTSGGGGSYEQYL.